This T cell receptor beta chain stems from a study of T-cell memory formation after mild COVID-19. Using its own MiXCR run on the 5' RACE reads, TCRdb lists one record per CDR3 protein. The sample comprises roughly 410,000 distinct CDR3 sequences, roughly a quarter of which are singletons, and 7% to 9.5% rests with the top ten. The CDR3 loop spans 12 amino acids. Looked up from germline, CDR1 is SGHRS and CDR2 is YFSETQ. J lost 5 bases, V lost 8 bases, and 6 bases had no gene match. This TCR was recovered from an adult woman who had mild COVID-19 (a few samples of this study predate the infection). Cell type and time point are not known. The V gene is TRBV5-1, the J gene TRBJ2-5, with 7 bases identical to TRBD1. Sequencing was carried out using PBMCs or a T cell subset sorted from them (not recorded which). CDR3 sequence: CASGQAGETQYF. The CDR3 DNA reads TGCGCCAGTGGACAGGCTGGGGAGACCCAGTACTTC.